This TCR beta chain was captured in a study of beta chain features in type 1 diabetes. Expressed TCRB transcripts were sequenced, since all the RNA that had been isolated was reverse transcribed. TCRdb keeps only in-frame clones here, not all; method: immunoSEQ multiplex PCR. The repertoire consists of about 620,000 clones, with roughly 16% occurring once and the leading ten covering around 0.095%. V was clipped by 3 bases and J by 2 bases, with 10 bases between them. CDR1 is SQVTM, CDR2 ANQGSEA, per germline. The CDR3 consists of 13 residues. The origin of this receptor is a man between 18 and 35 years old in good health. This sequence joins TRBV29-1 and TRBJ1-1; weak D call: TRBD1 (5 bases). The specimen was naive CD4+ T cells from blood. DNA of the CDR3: TGCAGCGTTGATGGGAGGGGAAACACTGAAGCTTTCTTT. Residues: CSVDGRGNTEAFF.